This T cell receptor (beta chain) originates from a study of Graves' ophthalmopathy and Graves' hyperthyroidism. Background on the study: The blood sample was drawn at first diagnosis and before any treatment.

Amplified TCR beta CDR3 regions were obtained using RNA transcripts as template. The library came from an HTBI-primed first-round RT-PCR and a second-round multiplex PCR. A single record per CDR3 protein comes from TCRdb applying MiXCR to the multiplex PCR reads. The table has 500,000 to 800,000 distinct CDR3 sequences, about 38% seen once; the top ten hold about 3.3%. The germline V gene encodes CDR1 SGHRS and CDR2 YFSETQ. The V and J ends lost 0 bases and 2 bases respectively, with 14 bases between them. The CDR3 runs to 16 residues. This clonotype was seen at least ten times. Its antigen is unknown. Study-wide findings and caveats: Most expanded clonotypes in thyroid above 0.001 frequency also showed up in blood. Cross-validated, the 13-signature model showed 87.88%/81.08% sensitivity/specificity, and 80%/75% in the test set.

Ophthalmopathy donors showed moderate-to-severe activity, CAS ≥3, NOSPECS ≥4 and a duration under 3 months. V is TRBV5-1 and J is TRBJ1-2; D is unclear. The receptor was derived from an adult man with Graves' ophthalmopathy. Sequencing used peripheral blood. CDR3 in DNA: TGCGCCAGCAGCTTGGGGGAGAAAGTCCTAAACTATGGCTACACCTTC. Translated, it gives CASSLGEKVLNYGYTF.